This TCR beta chain was recovered during a study of T-cell memory formation after mild COVID-19. Notes on the study in general: Balance between CD4 and CD8 was seen in clones contracting day 15 to 85, and a CD4+ lean was seen in later expanders.

The CDR3 has 15 residues. The V gene end was trimmed by 6 bases and the J gene end by 7 bases; junction bases not matched to a gene: 7. Germline-derived CDR1 and CDR2 are KGHDR and SFDVKD. Each CDR3 protein gets one entry after TCRdb re-called the 5' RACE reads with MiXCR. The data show about 150,000 distinct CDR3 sequences, about 6.1% seen once. Concerning this clonotype: What it recognizes is unknown.

The sequence was obtained from an adult woman who had mild COVID-19 (a few samples of this study predate the infection). Cell type and time point are not known. Sequenced material: PBMCs or a T cell subset sorted from them (not recorded which). This chain uses TRBV24-1 with TRBJ2-1; 11 bases match TRBD1. In DNA, the CDR3 is TGTGCCACCAGTCCCGGGACAGGGGGGTATAATGAGCAGTTCTTC. Amino acids: CATSPGTGGYNEQFF.